This is a list of T cell receptor beta chains from one sample in a study of blood T cell repertoires in COVID-19. Assay: immunoSEQ multiplex PCR; the TCRdb copy retains only in-frame clones and omits some. The sample consists of roughly 500,000 clones, roughly nine tenths of them appearing once. The specimen was PBMCs or T cells enriched from blood (not recorded which). The receptor source for this set is an older woman who had recovered from COVID-19. Both conserved end residues are part of each CDR3. The D gene is left open where the match is weak. Size is omitted from some rows. Given values are once, few, many or a class for expanded clones.

v_gene: TRBV9
abundance: NA
d_gene: TRBD1
j_gene: TRBJ2-4
CDR3nt: TGTGCCAGCAGCCCCAGGGGGCCAGGTGAGGCCAAAAACATTCAGTACTTC
CDR3aa: CASSPRGPGEAKNIQYF

v_gene: TRBV5-1
abundance: NA
d_gene: TRBD1
j_gene: TRBJ2-1
CDR3nt: TGCGCCAGCAGCTTCGGGACAGGGGGCGCCTACAATGAGCAGTTCTTC
CDR3aa: CASSFGTGGAYNEQFF

v_gene: TRBV15
abundance: once
d_gene: NA
j_gene: TRBJ1-4
CDR3nt: TGTGCCACCAGCAAAGGGAGAACAAGCCGGGAAAAACTGTTTTTT
CDR3aa: CATSKGRTSREKLFF

v_gene: TRBV2
abundance: once
d_gene: TRBD1
j_gene: TRBJ2-7
CDR3nt: TGTGCCAGCAGTCTGGGACAGGGGCGTCTGTACGAGCAGTACTTC
CDR3aa: CASSLGQGRLYEQYF

v_gene: TRBV24-1
abundance: NA
d_gene: NA
j_gene: TRBJ1-5
CDR3nt: TGTGCCACCAGTGATTCCCGGGTGTCGAGCAATCAGCCCCAGCATTTT
CDR3aa: CATSDSRVSSNQPQHF

v_gene: TRBV27
abundance: NA
d_gene: NA
j_gene: TRBJ1-2
CDR3nt: TGTGCCAGCAGTTTAATCCCCGGTGGGGCTGGCTACACCTTC
CDR3aa: CASSLIPGGAGYTF

v_gene: TRBV4-1
abundance: NA
d_gene: NA
j_gene: TRBJ2-3
CDR3nt: TGCGCCAGCAGCCAAGGGGAAGGGGGTACAGATACGCAGTATTTT
CDR3aa: CASSQGEGGTDTQYF

v_gene: TRBV12-5
abundance: NA
d_gene: TRBD1
j_gene: TRBJ1-5
CDR3nt: TGTGCTAGTGGTCAACCGGGACAGGGACCCCTAGGTCCCCAGCATTTT
CDR3aa: CASGQPGQGPLGPQHF

v_gene: TRBV11-3
abundance: once
d_gene: NA
j_gene: TRBJ1-1
CDR3nt: TGTGCCAGCAGACTTCGGGACACCTCCAACATGAACACTGAAGCTTTCTTT
CDR3aa: CASRLRDTSNMNTEAFF

v_gene: TRBV25-1
abundance: NA
d_gene: NA
j_gene: TRBJ1-5
CDR3nt: TGTGCCAGCAGTGACATGTCCCAGCATTTT
CDR3aa: CASSDMSQHF

v_gene: TRBV19
abundance: NA
d_gene: TRBD2
j_gene: TRBJ2-5
CDR3nt: TGTGCCAGTAGTAGCCGACTAGCGGGGGGACAGACCCAGTACTTC
CDR3aa: CASSSRLAGGQTQYF

v_gene: TRBV20-1
abundance: NA
d_gene: NA
j_gene: TRBJ1-6
CDR3nt: TGCAGTGCTAGTCCCACAGGCCGTGATTCCTATAATTCACCCCTCCACTTT
CDR3aa: CSASPTGRDSYNSPLHF

v_gene: TRBV2
abundance: NA
d_gene: NA
j_gene: TRBJ1-1
CDR3nt: TGTGCCAGCCAGGAGGGTGCGAACACTGAAGCTTTCTTT
CDR3aa: CASQEGANTEAFF

v_gene: TRBV6-1
abundance: few
d_gene: NA
j_gene: TRBJ2-2
CDR3nt: TGTGCCAGCAGTGAAGGGGCATACGGGGAGCTGTTTTTT
CDR3aa: CASSEGAYGELFF

v_gene: TRBV5-6
abundance: NA
d_gene: TRBD2
j_gene: TRBJ2-7
CDR3nt: TGTGCCAGCAGCTTTCGCGGGGGGGCGTCCGAGCAGTACTTC
CDR3aa: CASSFRGGASEQYF

v_gene: TRBV28
abundance: NA
d_gene: TRBD2
j_gene: TRBJ2-1
CDR3nt: TGTGCCAGCAGTTTAGGCGGGGGGGACCCCAATGAGCAGTTCTTC
CDR3aa: CASSLGGGDPNEQFF